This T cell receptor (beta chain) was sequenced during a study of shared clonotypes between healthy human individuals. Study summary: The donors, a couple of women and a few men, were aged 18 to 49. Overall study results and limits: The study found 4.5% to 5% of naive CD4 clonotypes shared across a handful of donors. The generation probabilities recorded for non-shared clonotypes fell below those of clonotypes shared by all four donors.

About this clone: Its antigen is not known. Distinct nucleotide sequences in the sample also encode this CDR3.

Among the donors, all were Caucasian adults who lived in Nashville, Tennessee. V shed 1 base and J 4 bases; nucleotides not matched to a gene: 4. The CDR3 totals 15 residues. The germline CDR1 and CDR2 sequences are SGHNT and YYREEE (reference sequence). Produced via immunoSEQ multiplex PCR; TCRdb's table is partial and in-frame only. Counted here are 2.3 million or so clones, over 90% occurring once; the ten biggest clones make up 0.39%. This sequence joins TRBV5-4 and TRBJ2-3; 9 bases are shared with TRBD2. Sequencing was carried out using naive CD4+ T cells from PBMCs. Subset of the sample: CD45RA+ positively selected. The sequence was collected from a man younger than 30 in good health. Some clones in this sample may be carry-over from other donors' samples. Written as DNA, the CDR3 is TGTGCCAGCAGCTTGAGGCTAGCGGGGTCAGATACGCAGTATTTT. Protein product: CASSLRLAGSDTQYF.